This TCR beta chain was recorded in a study of T cell responses to AZD1222 COVID-19 vaccine. The study, taken as a whole, reports: Baseline seropositivity characterized only 5 or 6 AZD1222 recipients. Donors were chiefly white British, with a greater number of females, and clonal diversity was perhaps underestimated. Scientists sampled the repertoires only once the peak T cell response had passed. Reportedly, nearly half the spike-specific TCRs target unmutated variant regions.

The length of the CDR3 is 14 residues. Per the germline V gene, CDR1 is DFQATT and CDR2 is SNEGSKA (reference sequence). J gave up 3 bases and V 4 bases, and 6 bases lay outside the gene matches. Measured with immunoSEQ multiplex PCR; TCRdb has only the in-frame clones, and not every one. The repertoire has 100,000 or so clones, roughly 83% of them found once; the top ten carry about 18%. With regard to this clone: Its antigen remains unknown.

Source: peripheral blood, taken on day 0 of AZD1222 vaccination. The TCR originated in an adult in good health. The chain couples TRBV20-1 to TRBJ2-3, with 8 bases that match TRBD1. CDR3 loop: CSATERTGTDTQYF. CDR3 in DNA: TGCAGTGCTACTGAGCGGACAGGGACAGATACGCAGTATTTT.